The 25 T cell receptor beta chains given below trace back to one sample, sequenced in a study of Graves' ophthalmopathy and Graves' hyperthyroidism. Amplified material comprised TCR beta CDR3 regions derived from RNA transcripts. Amplification began with first-round RT-PCR using HTBI primers, then second-round multiplex PCR was performed. TCRdb re-called the multiplex PCR reads with MiXCR, one entry per CDR3 protein. Found here are a few hundred thousand distinct CDR3 sequences, roughly 17% of them singletons; the top ten hold roughly 2.4%. Specimen: peripheral blood. The source is an adult woman with stable Graves' hyperthyroidism.

As concerns this clonotype: One end of the junction fails to match germline, which may point to a read error. V usage is TRBV19 and J usage is TRBJ2-1; 7 bases fit TRBD1. The CDR3 spans 16 residues. Looked up from germline, CDR1 is LNHDA and CDR2 is SQIVND (reference sequence). Here the CDR3 DNA reads TGTGCCAGTAGTATAGGGAGACAGGGTTTATCGGATGAGAAGTTCTTC. It codes for CASSIGRQGLSDEKFF.

This clonotype has a count of ten or more. The chain links TRBV20-1 to TRBJ2-5, with 11 nucleotides matching TRBD2. The CDR3 runs to 15 residues. Germline V gene data show CDR1 as DFQATT and CDR2 as SNEGSKA (reference sequence). The junction had 10 bases not matched to a gene; V was cut back by 6 bases and J by 4 bases. CDR3 nucleotide sequence: TGCAGTGCGTTCCCTAGCGGGAGGTTTGGAGAGACCCAGTACTTC. It codes for CSAFPSGRFGETQYF.

The chain is built from TRBV12-3 or TRBV12-4 and TRBJ2-7, with 7 positions matching TRBD2. This CDR3 is 13 amino acids long. J gave up 8 bases and V 8 bases, and 12 bases lay outside the gene matches. CDR3 in DNA: TGTGCCAGCTTTAGCGGGCCTTCCGGCAAGCAGTACTTC. Translation: CASFSGPSGKQYF.

This clonotype was recorded at least ten times. The rearrangement links TRBV12-3 or TRBV12-4 to TRBJ2-7; 9 bases match TRBD2. CDR3 length: 14 residues. V was clipped by 3 bases and J by 6 bases; unmatched bases: 6. For the CDR3, the DNA is TGTGCCAGCAGTTTTCGCGGGAGGGTAGGCGAGCAGTACTTC. Its translation: CASSFRGRVGEQYF.

V gene TRBV2 combines with J gene TRBJ1-1; the D gene is possibly TRBD1 (6 bases). Trimming pared 2 bases from V and 2 bases from J, leaving 18 bases between. CDR3 length: 17 residues. Germline loops: CDR1 SNHLY, CDR2 FYNNEI. The CDR3 region is CASSERAGEHYNTEAFF. Here the CDR3 DNA reads TGTGCCAGCAGTGAAAGGGCAGGGGAACATTACAACACTGAAGCTTTCTTT.

The chain has TRBV6-1 and TRBJ2-7; 10 bases map to TRBD1. The CDR3 length is 14 residues. Germline V gene sequence: CDR1 MNHNS, CDR2 SASEGT. V lost 6 bases, J lost 10 bases, and 12 bases stayed unmatched. The CDR3 loop is CASSLVGRDRGQYF. The CDR3 DNA is TGTGCCAGCAGCTTGGTAGGCCGGGACAGGGGACAGTACTTC.

This clonotype was detected many times. In nucleotides, the CDR3 is TGTGCCAGCAGTGCCTCAGGGAGGAACACCGGGGAGCTGTTTTTT. Amino acid sequence: CASSASGRNTGELFF. The gene calls are TRBV2 and TRBJ2-2, with D perhaps TRBD1 or TRBD2 (5 bases each). The CDR3 has 15 residues. Trimming stripped 4 bases from V and 1 base from J, with 10 bases between. Germline CDR1 SNHLY, CDR2 FYNNEI.

This clonotype was counted at least ten times. The chain has TRBV6-1 and TRBJ2-2; D may correspond to TRBD1 or TRBD2 (5 bases each). The germline V gene encodes CDR1 MNHNS and CDR2 SASEGT. The CDR3 is 17 residues long. Between the trimmed V and J ends, which lost 0 bases and 3 bases, there was a span of 14 bases. This CDR3 reads CASSEAYGARDTGELFF. CDR3 nucleotides: TGTGCCAGCAGTGAAGCATATGGGGCGCGGGACACCGGGGAGCTGTTTTTT.

Ten or more counts support this clonotype. This rearrangement joins TRBV6-5 to TRBJ2-5; D is undetermined. Germline loops: CDR1 MNHEY, CDR2 SVGAGI. This CDR3 comprises 15 residues. With 4 bases removed from V and 0 bases from J, the gap between germline ends came to 12 bases. The CDR3 here is CASSFTAADQETQYF. As DNA, the CDR3 is TGTGCCAGCAGTTTTACCGCGGCAGACCAAGAGACCCAGTACTTC.

Remarks on this clonotype: A junction end diverges from the germline sequence, so it may reflect a read error. The chain has TRBV24-1 and TRBJ1-2; 7 bases are a match to TRBD1. The CDR3 extends over 15 amino acids. Germline CDR1 and CDR2: KGHDR and SFDVKD. This CDR3 is CATSDYAAGQVGYTF. DNA for the CDR3: TGTGCCACTAGTGATTACGCCGCCGGACAGGTTGGCTACACCTTC.

This clonotype was recorded many times. The chain is built from TRBV15 and TRBJ2-7; tentative D call: TRBD2 (6 bases). CDR3 size: 16 residues. V lost 0 bases and J 9 bases, leaving 21 bases between the germline ends. Germline V lookup: CDR1 LNHNV, CDR2 YYDKDF (reference sequence). CDR3 coding DNA: TGTGCCACCAGCAGAGATCGTGGAGGGCCCCGGGCCGGGCAGTACTTC. Translating it yields CATSRDRGGPRAGQYF.

This clonotype was seen ten or more times. The gene calls are TRBV12-3 or TRBV12-4 and TRBJ1-1; TRBD1 aligns across 7 bases. The junction had 8 bases not matched to a gene; V was cut back by 6 bases and J by 1 base. The CDR3 is made up of 15 amino acids. The CDR3 bases are TGTGCCAGCAGAGACAGGGACGTCCCGAACACTGAAGCTTTCTTT. It is translated as CASRDRDVPNTEAFF.

This clonotype was seen at least ten times. The CDR3 protein is CASLAREGQPQHF. DNA for the CDR3: TGTGCCAGTCTCGCCCGGGAGGGTCAGCCCCAGCATTTT. The chain uses TRBV19 and TRBJ1-5; D unclear. CDR1 LNHDA and CDR2 SQIVND come from the germline V gene (reference sequence). V shed 8 bases and J shed 6 bases, with 14 bases lying between them. The CDR3 is 13 amino acids.

This chain joins TRBV6-2 or TRBV6-3 and TRBJ2-2; 8 bases agree with TRBD2. CDR3 length: 17 residues. V was clipped by 7 bases and J by 0 bases; unmatched bases: 10. Germline CDR1 reads MNHEY; CDR2 reads SVGEGT. This CDR3 reads CASTFLAGGSNTGELFF. DNA for the CDR3: TGTGCCAGCACATTCCTAGCGGGCGGTTCGAACACCGGGGAGCTGTTTTTT.

This clonotype occurred a few times. This sequence joins TRBV10-3 and TRBJ1-1; TRBD1 matches at 8 bases. This CDR3 region has 17 residues. The junction had 12 bases not matched to a gene; V was cut back by 0 bases and J by 6 bases. Germline-derived CDR1 and CDR2 are ENHRY and SYGVKD. In nucleotides, the CDR3 is TGTGCCATCAGTGAGTCCTTCAGGGGGCGGCGGAGGTCTGAAGCTTTCTTT. It codes for CAISESFRGRRRSEAFF.

This clonotype was counted a few times. This sequence joins TRBV29-1 and TRBJ1-1; tentative D call: TRBD1 (6 bases). Germline V gene lookup returns CDR1 SQVTM and CDR2 ANQGSEA. V was shortened by 2 bases and J by 4 bases, with 14 bases between the two germline ends. The CDR3 covers 14 residues. CDR3 sequence: CSVEFRGRVTEAFF. The CDR3, as DNA: TGCAGCGTTGAATTTCGGGGGCGGGTCACTGAAGCTTTCTTT.

This clonotype was seen at least ten times. The junction does not match germline at one end; this may be a read error. This rearrangement joins TRBV28 to TRBJ1-6; 12 bases agree with TRBD1. The CDR3 is 15 residues long. Germline V gives CDR1 MDHEN, CDR2 SYDVKM. CDR3 nucleotide sequence: TGTGCCAGCAGCCAAACATCCGGGGGACAGGGGGCAAGGTACTTT. Protein: CASSQTSGGQGARYF.

This clonotype was recorded a few times. CDR3 DNA: TGCAGTGCTACTGCAAGCTCCCGGAGGGTGACTGGAAACACCATATATTTT. Its translation: CSATASSRRVTGNTIYF. The J gene is TRBJ1-3, the V gene TRBV20-1; D ambiguous. The CDR3 is 17 residues long. V was trimmed by 4 bases and J by 2 bases, leaving 21 bases between them. Germline loops: CDR1 DFQATT, CDR2 SNEGSKA (reference sequence).

This clonotype has just a few counts. The V and J genes are TRBV4-1 and TRBJ2-7, with a possible D match to TRBD1 (5 bases). V was clipped by 0 bases and J by 5 bases, with 14 bases between them. The germline V gene encodes CDR1 MGHRA and CDR2 YSYEKL. This CDR3 spans 15 amino acids. CDR3: CASSQDLGRANEQYF. CDR3 nucleotides: TGCGCCAGCAGCCAAGATTTAGGCAGGGCTAACGAGCAGTACTTC.

This clonotype was recorded many times. This chain joins TRBV28 and TRBJ2-7; 9 positions match TRBD1. The germline V gene encodes CDR1 MDHEN and CDR2 SYDVKM. The ends lost 6 bases at V and 5 bases at J; junction bases unmatched: 8. The CDR3 length is 14 residues. CDR3 sequence reads: CASRGTGSPHEQYF. CDR3 in DNA: TGTGCCAGCAGAGGGACAGGGAGCCCCCACGAGCAGTACTTC.

The V call is TRBV4-1, the J call TRBJ2-7; 13 nucleotides align to TRBD2. The V and J ends lost 4 bases and 1 base, in that order; junction bases with no gene match: 4. CDR1 MGHRA and CDR2 YSYEKL come from the germline V gene. This CDR3 contains 16 residues. The CDR3 spells CASSPGLAGRSYEQYF. The CDR3 nucleotides read TGCGCCAGCAGCCCGGGACTAGCGGGGAGGTCCTACGAGCAGTACTTC.

This clonotype has ten or more counts. The V call is TRBV11-2, the J call TRBJ2-7; a weak D match, TRBD1 (6 bases). The V end lost 5 bases, the J end lost 2 bases, and 10 bases lay between the germline ends. The CDR3 contains 13 residues. Germline lookup yields CDR1 SGHAT and CDR2 FQNNGV. The CDR3 region is CASSPGQTYEQYF. The CDR3 DNA follows: TGTGCCAGCAGCCCTGGACAGACCTACGAGCAGTACTTC.

This clonotype appeared a few times. A much bigger clone sits one base away, suggesting this may be a read error. The J gene is TRBJ1-6, the V gene TRBV10-3, with D possibly TRBD1 on 5 matching bases. The CDR3 loop spans 13 amino acids. Trimming pared 3 bases from V and 11 bases from J, leaving 11 bases between. Germline V lookup: CDR1 ENHRY, CDR2 SYGVKD. The CDR3: CAISDREFPPLHF. Written as DNA, the CDR3 is TGTGCCATCAGTGACAGGGAGTTTCCACCCCTCCACTTT.

The rearrangement uses TRBV11-2 and TRBJ1-2, with TRBD1 identical over 8 bases. The CDR3 covers 14 residues. Germline CDR1 is SGHAT and CDR2 is FQNNGV. V gave up 5 bases and J gave up 6 bases; unmatched junction bases: 8. As DNA, the CDR3 is TGTGCCAGCAGCGCCCTCAGGGGGCAGCATGGCTACACCTTC. Residues: CASSALRGQHGYTF.

The table lists this clonotype with many counts. This rearrangement joins TRBV27 to TRBJ2-7, with D tentatively TRBD1 or TRBD2 (5 bases each). The V and J ends lost 5 bases and 0 bases respectively, with 8 bases between them. The CDR3 spans 13 residues. Per the germline V gene, CDR1 is MNHEY and CDR2 is SMNVEV (reference sequence). The CDR3 nucleotides are TGTGCCAGCAGTCGGGACGGCTCCTACGAGCAGTACTTC. Encoded protein: CASSRDGSYEQYF.